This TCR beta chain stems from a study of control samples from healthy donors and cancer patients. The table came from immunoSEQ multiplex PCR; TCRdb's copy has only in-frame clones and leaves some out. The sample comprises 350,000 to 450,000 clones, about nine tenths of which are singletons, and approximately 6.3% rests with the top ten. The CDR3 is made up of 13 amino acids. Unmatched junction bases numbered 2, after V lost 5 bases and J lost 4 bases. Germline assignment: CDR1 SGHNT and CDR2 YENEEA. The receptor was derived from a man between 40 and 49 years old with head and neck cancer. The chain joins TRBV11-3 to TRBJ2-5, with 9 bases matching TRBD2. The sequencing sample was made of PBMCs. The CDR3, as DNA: TGTGCCAGCAGCCGCGGGGGGGGAGAGACCCAGTACTTC. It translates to CASSRGGGETQYF.